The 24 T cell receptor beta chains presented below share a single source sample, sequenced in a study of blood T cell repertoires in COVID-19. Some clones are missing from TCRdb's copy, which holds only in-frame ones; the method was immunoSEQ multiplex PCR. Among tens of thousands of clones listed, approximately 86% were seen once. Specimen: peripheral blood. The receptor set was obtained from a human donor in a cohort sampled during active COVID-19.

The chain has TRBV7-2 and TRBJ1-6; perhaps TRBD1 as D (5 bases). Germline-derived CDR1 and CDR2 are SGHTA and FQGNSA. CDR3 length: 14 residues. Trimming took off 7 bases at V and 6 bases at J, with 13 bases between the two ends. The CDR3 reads CASIARGTNSPLHF. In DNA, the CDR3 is TGTGCCAGCATCGCCCGGGGGACTAATTCACCCCTCCACTTT.

In nucleotides, the CDR3 is TGTGCCAGCAGCGTGGGAGGGGGTCGCCGCACAGATACGCAGTATTTT. Translated: CASSVGGGRRTDTQYF. The rearrangement links TRBV9 to TRBJ2-3; the D gene is possibly TRBD2 (7 bases). The length of the CDR3 is 16 residues. Per the germline V gene, CDR1 is SGDLS and CDR2 is YYNGEE. Trimming stripped 2 bases from V and 1 base from J, with 14 bases between.

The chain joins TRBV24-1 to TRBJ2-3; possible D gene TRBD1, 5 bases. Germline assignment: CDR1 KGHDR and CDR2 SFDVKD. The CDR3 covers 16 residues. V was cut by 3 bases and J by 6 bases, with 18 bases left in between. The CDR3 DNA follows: TGTGCCACCAGTGATCCCCCCGCCGGACAAGGGGATACGCAGTATTTT. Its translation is CATSDPPAGQGDTQYF.

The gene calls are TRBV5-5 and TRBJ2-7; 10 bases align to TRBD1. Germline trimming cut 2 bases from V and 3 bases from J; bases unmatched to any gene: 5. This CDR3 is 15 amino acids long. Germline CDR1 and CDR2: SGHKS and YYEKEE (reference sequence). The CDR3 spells CASSFPGTGDYEQYF. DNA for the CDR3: TGTGCCAGCAGCTTCCCCGGGACAGGGGACTACGAGCAGTACTTC. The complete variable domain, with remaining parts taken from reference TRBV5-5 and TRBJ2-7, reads DAGVTQSPTHLIKTRGQQVTLRCSPISGHKSVSWYQQVLGQGPQFIFQYYEKEERGRGNFPDRFSARQFPNYSSELNVNALLLGDSALYLCASSFPGTGDYEQYFGPGTRLTVT.

CDR3 DNA: TGTGCCAGCAGCGTAGCCTTGACTAGCGCCCAAGGCGGGGAGCTGTTTTTT. This gives the protein CASSVALTSAQGGELFF. The V call is TRBV9, the J call TRBJ2-2; 8 positions agree with TRBD2. The germline V gene has CDR1 SGDLS and CDR2 YYNGEE. The CDR3 is made up of 17 amino acids. V dropped 0 bases and J dropped 7; count of bases not matched to a gene: 11.

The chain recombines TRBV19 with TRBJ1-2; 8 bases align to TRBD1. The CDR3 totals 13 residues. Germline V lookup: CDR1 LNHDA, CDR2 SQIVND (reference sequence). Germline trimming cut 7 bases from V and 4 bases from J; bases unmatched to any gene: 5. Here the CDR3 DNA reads TGTGCCAGTATGGACAGGGTAGGCTATGGCTACACCTTC. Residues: CASMDRVGYGYTF. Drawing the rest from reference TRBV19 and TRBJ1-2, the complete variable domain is DGGITQSPKYLFRKEGQNVTLSCEQNLNHDAMYWYRQDPGQGLRLIYYSQIVNDFQKGDIAEGYSVSREKKESFPLTVTSAQKNPTAFYLCASMDRVGYGYTFGSGTRLTVV.

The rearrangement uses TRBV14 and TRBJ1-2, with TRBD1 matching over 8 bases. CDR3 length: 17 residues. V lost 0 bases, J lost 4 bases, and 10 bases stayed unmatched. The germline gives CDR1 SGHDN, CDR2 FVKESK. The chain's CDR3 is CASSQDGARGQPYGYTF. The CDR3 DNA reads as TGTGCCAGCAGCCAAGATGGGGCCAGGGGGCAGCCCTATGGCTACACCTTC. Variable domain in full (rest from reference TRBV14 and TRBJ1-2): EAGVTQFPSHSVIEKGQTVTLRCDPISGHDNLYWYRRVMGKEIKFLLHFVKESKQDESGMPNNRFLAERTGGTYSTLKVQPAELEDSGVYFCASSQDGARGQPYGYTFGSGTRLTVV.

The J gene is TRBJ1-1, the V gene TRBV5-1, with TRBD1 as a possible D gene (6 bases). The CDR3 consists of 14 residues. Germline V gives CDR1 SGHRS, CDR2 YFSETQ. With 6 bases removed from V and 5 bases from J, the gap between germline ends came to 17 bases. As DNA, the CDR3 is TGCGCCAGCAAGGGGGGGGAAGTAGGAACTGAAGCTTTCTTT. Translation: CASKGGEVGTEAFF.

The CDR3, as DNA: TGCGCCAGCAGCTTTAGTCGCGGGATATCTTCCTACAATGAGCAGTTCTTC. Translated, it gives CASSFSRGISSYNEQFF. This chain joins TRBV5-1 and TRBJ2-1; D may be TRBD2 (6 bases). The germline V gene has CDR1 SGHRS and CDR2 YFSETQ. This CDR3 has 17 amino acids. The V end was cut by 2 bases, the J end by 1 base, with 16 bases between.

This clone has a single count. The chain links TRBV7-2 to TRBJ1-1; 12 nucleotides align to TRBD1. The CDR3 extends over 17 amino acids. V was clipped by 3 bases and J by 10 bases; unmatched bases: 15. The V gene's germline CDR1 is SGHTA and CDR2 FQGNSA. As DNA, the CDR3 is TGTGCCAGCAGCTTTCCCTCCAAGGGGACAGGGGGCCCCGGAGCTTTCTTT. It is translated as CASSFPSKGTGGPGAFF.

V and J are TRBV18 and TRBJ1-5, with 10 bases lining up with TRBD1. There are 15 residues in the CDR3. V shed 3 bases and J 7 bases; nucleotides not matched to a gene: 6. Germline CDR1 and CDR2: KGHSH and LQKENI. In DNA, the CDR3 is TGTGCCAGCTCACCCGACAGGGGGCGCTTGCAGCCCCAGCATTTT. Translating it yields CASSPDRGRLQPQHF. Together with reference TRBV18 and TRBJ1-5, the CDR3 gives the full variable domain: NAGVMQNPRHLVRRRGQEARLRCSPMKGHSHVYWYRQLPEEGLKFMVYLQKENIIDESGMPKERFSAEFPKEGPSILRIQQVVRGDSAAYFCASSPDRGRLQPQHFGDGTRLSIL.

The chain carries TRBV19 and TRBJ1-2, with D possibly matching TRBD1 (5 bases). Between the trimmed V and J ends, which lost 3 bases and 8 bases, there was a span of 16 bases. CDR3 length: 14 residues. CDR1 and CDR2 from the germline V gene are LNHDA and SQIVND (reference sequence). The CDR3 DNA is TGTGCCAGTAGTATTTCCCCCAGGGCAAAAGGCTACACCTTC. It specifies CASSISPRAKGYTF.

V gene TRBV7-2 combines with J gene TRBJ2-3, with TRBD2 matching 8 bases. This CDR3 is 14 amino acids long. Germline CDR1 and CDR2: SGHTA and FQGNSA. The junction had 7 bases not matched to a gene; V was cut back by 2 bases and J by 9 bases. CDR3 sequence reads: CASSLYGTGGTQYF. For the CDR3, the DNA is TGTGCCAGCAGCTTATATGGGACGGGAGGGACGCAGTATTTT.

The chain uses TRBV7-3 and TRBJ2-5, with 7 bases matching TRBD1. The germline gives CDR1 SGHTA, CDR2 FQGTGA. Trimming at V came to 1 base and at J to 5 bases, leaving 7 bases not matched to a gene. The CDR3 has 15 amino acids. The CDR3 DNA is TGTGCCAGCAGCTTAATTTCAGGGGGTTTGGAGACCCAGTACTTC. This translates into CASSLISGGLETQYF.

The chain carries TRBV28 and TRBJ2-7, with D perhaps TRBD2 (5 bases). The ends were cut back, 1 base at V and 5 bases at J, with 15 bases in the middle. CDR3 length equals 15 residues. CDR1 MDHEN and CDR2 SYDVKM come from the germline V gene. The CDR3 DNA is TGTGCCAGCAGTTTATATCGGGGAATTCGGGACGAGCAGTACTTC. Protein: CASSLYRGIRDEQYF.

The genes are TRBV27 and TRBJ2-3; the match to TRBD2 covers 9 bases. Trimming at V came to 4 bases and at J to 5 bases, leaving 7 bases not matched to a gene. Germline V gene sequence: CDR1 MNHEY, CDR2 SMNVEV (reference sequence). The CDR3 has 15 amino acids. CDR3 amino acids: CASSSAGGPRDTQYF. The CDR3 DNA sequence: TGTGCCAGCAGTTCCGCGGGAGGGCCGAGAGATACGCAGTATTTT.

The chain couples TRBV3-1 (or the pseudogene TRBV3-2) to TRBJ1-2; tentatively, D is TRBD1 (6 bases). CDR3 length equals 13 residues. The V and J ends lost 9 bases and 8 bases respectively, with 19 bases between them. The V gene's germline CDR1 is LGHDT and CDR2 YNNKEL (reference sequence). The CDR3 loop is CASNRGGAKGYTF. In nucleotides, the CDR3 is TGTGCCAGTAATAGAGGGGGGGCGAAGGGCTACACCTTC.

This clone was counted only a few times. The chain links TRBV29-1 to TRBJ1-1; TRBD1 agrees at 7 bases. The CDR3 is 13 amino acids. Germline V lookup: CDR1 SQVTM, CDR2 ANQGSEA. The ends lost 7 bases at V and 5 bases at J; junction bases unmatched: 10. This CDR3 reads CSARLQGSTEAFF. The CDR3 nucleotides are TGCAGCGCTAGACTACAGGGGAGTACTGAAGCTTTCTTT.

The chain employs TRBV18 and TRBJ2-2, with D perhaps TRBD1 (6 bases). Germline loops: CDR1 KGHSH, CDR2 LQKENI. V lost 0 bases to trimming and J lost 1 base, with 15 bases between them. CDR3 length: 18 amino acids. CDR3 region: CASSPPVYSRGNTGELFF. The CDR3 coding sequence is TGTGCCAGCTCACCACCGGTTTACTCCAGGGGGAACACCGGGGAGCTGTTTTTT.

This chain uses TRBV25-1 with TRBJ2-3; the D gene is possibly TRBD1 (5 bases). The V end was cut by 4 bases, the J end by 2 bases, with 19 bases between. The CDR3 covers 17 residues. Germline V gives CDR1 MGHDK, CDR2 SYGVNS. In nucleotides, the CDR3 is TGTGCCAGCAGTGGACATCCCAGGGCCCTTGTCACAGATACGCAGTATTTT. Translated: CASSGHPRALVTDTQYF.

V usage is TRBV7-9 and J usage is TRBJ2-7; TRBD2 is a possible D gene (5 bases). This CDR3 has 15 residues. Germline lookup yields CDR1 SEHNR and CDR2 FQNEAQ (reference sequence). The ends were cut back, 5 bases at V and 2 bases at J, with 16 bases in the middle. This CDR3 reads CASSPSGKQTYEQYF. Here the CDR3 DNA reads TGTGCCAGCAGCCCATCGGGGAAGCAAACCTACGAGCAGTACTTC.

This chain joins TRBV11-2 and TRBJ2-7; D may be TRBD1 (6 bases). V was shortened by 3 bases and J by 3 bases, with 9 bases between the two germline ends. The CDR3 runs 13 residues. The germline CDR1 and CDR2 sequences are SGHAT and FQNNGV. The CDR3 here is CASSFEGVYEQYF. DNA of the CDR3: TGTGCCAGCAGCTTCGAGGGGGTCTACGAGCAGTACTTC.

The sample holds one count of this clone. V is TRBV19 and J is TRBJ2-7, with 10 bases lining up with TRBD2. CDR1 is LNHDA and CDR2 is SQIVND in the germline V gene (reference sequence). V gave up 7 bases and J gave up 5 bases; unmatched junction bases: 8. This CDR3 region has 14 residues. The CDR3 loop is CASMGSGRLNEQYF. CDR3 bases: TGTGCCAGTATGGGTAGCGGGAGGTTGAACGAGCAGTACTTC.

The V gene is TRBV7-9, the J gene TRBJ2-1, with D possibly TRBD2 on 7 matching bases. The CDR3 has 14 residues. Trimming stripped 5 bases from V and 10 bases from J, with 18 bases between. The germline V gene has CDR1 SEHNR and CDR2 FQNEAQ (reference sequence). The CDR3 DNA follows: TGTGCCAGCAGCGCTAGGGACAACGGGAGGGAGCAGTTCTTC. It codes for CASSARDNGREQFF.